Following are 30 T cell receptor beta chains from one sample sequenced in a study of blood T cells in healthy people across ages. Primers used in a second PCR of about 6 to 11 cycles were a sample-barcoded 5' primer and a J-beta primer mix. TCRdb re-called the 5' RACE reads with MiXCR, one entry per CDR3 protein. The table has approximately 810,000 distinct CDR3 sequences, 29% seen once; the top ten hold approximately 15%. The sample comprised blood. The receptors were gathered from a woman aged 80 or over in good health.

The chain links TRBV5-4 to TRBJ2-5, with 9 bases that match TRBD1. Germline CDR1 reads SGHNT; CDR2 reads YYREEE (reference sequence). V was pared by 4 bases and J by 4 bases, with 8 bases of the junction left unmatched. This CDR3 spans 15 amino acids. CDR3 in DNA: TGTGCCAGCAGCCCGTCGACAGGGGGAGGAGAGACCCAGTACTTC. Translating gives CASSPSTGGGETQYF. Together with reference TRBV5-4 and TRBJ2-5, the CDR3 gives the full variable domain: ETGVTQSPTHLIKTRGQQVTLRCSSQSGHNTVSWYQQALGQGPQFIFQYYREEENGRGNFPPRFSGLQFPNYSSELNVNALELDDSALYLCASSPSTGGGETQYFGPGTRLLVL.

This clonotype was counted at least ten times. The V call is TRBV6-5, the J call TRBJ2-3; 12 bases map to TRBD2. The V segment lost 0 bases and the J segment 5 bases; nucleotides outside the gene matches: 6. The CDR3 runs to 17 residues. Per the germline V gene, CDR1 is MNHEY and CDR2 is SVGAGI. The CDR3 spells CASSYSPLAGGQDTQYF. Written as DNA, the CDR3 is TGTGCCAGCAGTTACTCCCCTCTAGCGGGGGGGCAAGATACGCAGTATTTT.

V is TRBV4-2 and J is TRBJ2-2, with 8 nucleotides matching TRBD1. Germline loops: CDR1 LGHNA, CDR2 YNFKEQ. V lost 3 bases to trimming and J lost 12 bases; unmatched junction nucleotides: 9. This CDR3 is built from 14 residues. The CDR3 region has the DNA TGTGCCAGCAGCCATGACAGAGGACAGGGAAAGCTGTTTTTT. Its translation: CASSHDRGQGKLFF.

This clonotype was detected many times. CDR3 sequence reads: CASSLAAGVGYTF. Written as DNA, the CDR3 is TGTGCCAGCAGCTTAGCGGCAGGGGTTGGCTACACCTTC. J is TRBJ1-2 and V is TRBV7-2; D possibly corresponds to TRBD1 (6 bases). The CDR3 runs 13 residues. The V end was cut by 0 bases, the J end by 7 bases, with 9 bases between. The germline V gene encodes CDR1 SGHTA and CDR2 FQGNSA.

Here the CDR3 reads CASSLFPLAGAREQYF. The CDR3 bases are TGTGCCAGCAGTTTATTCCCCCTAGCGGGAGCTCGGGAGCAGTACTTC. The rearrangement uses TRBV27 and TRBJ2-5; 10 nucleotides align to TRBD2. Germline V CDR1 and CDR2: MNHEY, SMNVEV (reference sequence). The CDR3 sequence is 16 residues long. Trimming took 1 base from V and 11 from J; bases not matched to a gene: 13.

This clonotype was counted ten times or more. The chain couples TRBV6-6 to TRBJ2-5; the D gene is possibly TRBD2 (7 bases). Germline loops: CDR1 MNHNY, CDR2 SVGAGI (reference sequence). CDR3 size: 13 residues. V was pared by 7 bases and J by 5 bases, with 14 bases between. The chain's CDR3 is CASTLGGRETQYF. The DNA for the CDR3 is TGTGCCAGCACCCTGGGGGGGCGGGAGACCCAGTACTTC.

Remarks on this clonotype: A much larger clone sits a single nucleotide away, making a read error possible. The chain combines TRBV11-3 with TRBJ2-1; D is ambiguous. CDR3 length: 15 amino acids. From germline, CDR1 is SGHNT and CDR2 YENEEA. Trimming cost V 1 base and J 6 bases, with 13 bases left between them. The CDR3 is CASSLGRNGVNEQFF. Here the CDR3 DNA reads TGTGCCAGCAGCTTAGGTAGGAACGGTGTCAATGAGCAGTTCTTC.

The DNA for the CDR3 is TGCAGTGCTAGAGATCTTTTAGGGACAGGCAACACCGGGGAGCTGTTTTTT. Amino acid sequence: CSARDLLGTGNTGELFF. The chain couples TRBV20-1 to TRBJ2-2, with TRBD1 matching over 8 bases. CDR3 length equals 17 residues. Germline trimming cut 0 bases from V and 2 bases from J; bases unmatched to any gene: 8. Germline-derived CDR1 and CDR2 are DFQATT and SNEGSKA (reference sequence).

This clonotype showed up just a few times. The chain is built from TRBV25-1 and TRBJ2-2; TRBD2 matches at 7 bases. This CDR3 spans 15 amino acids. The V gene end was trimmed by 6 bases and the J gene end by 4 bases; junction bases not matched to a gene: 8. From germline, CDR1 is MGHDK and CDR2 SYGVNS. CDR3 sequence (DNA): TGTGCCAGCAGATCGTCCGGCGGGGGCACCGGGGAGCTGTTTTTT. Translated, it gives CASRSSGGGTGELFF.

The table lists this clonotype with a few counts. This chain connects TRBV30 to TRBJ2-5, with 12 bases lining up with TRBD1. CDR1 and CDR2 (germline): GTSNPN, SVGIG (reference sequence). V lost 0 bases and J lost 2; bases outside the gene matches: 7. This CDR3 region has 17 residues. The chain's CDR3 is CAWSVGGQGAEQETQYF. The CDR3 DNA sequence: TGTGCCTGGAGTGTAGGGGGACAGGGGGCAGAACAAGAGACCCAGTACTTC.

The chain joins TRBV5-1 to TRBJ2-2; TRBD1 matches 8 bases. The V segment lost 1 base and the J segment 1 base; nucleotides outside the gene matches: 9. The CDR3 totals 18 residues. Germline assignment: CDR1 SGHRS and CDR2 YFSETQ. CDR3 region: CASSLFGTGTGNTGELFF. In DNA form, the CDR3 reads TGCGCCAGCAGCTTGTTTGGGACCGGGACAGGGAACACCGGGGAGCTGTTTTTT.

The chain combines TRBV10-3 with TRBJ2-1; D remains unclear. There are 12 residues in the CDR3. Per the germline V gene, CDR1 is ENHRY and CDR2 is SYGVKD. V was trimmed by 2 bases and J by 8 bases, leaving 7 bases between them. Here the CDR3 reads CAISETGHEQFF. The CDR3 DNA reads as TGTGCCATCAGTGAGACTGGACATGAGCAGTTCTTC.

The chain is built from TRBV2 and TRBJ2-5; no reliable D call. Trimming stripped 1 base from V and 11 bases from J, with 8 bases between. From germline, CDR1 is SNHLY and CDR2 FYNNEI. The CDR3 is 11 amino acids. Here the CDR3 DNA reads TGTGCCAGCAGTGAAGGGAATGAGCAGTACTTC. It yields the protein CASSEGNEQYF.

This clonotype was seen many times. The CDR3 nucleotides are TGCAGTGCCTGGACAGCCCAGGGACAGCCCCAGCATTTT. Translation gives CSAWTAQGQPQHF. This chain links TRBV20-1 with TRBJ1-5, with D tentatively TRBD1 (6 bases). Looked up from germline, CDR1 is DFQATT and CDR2 is SNEGSKA (reference sequence). This CDR3 comprises 13 residues. Trimming took off 6 bases at V and 7 bases at J, with 16 bases between the two ends.

Of note for this clonotype: The junction departs from the called germline gene at one end, perhaps through a read error. The V and J genes are TRBV6-5 and TRBJ1-4, with TRBD1 identical over 7 bases. CDR3 length: 17 amino acids. CDR1 is MNHEY and CDR2 is SVGAGI in the germline V gene. CDR3 in amino acids: CASSYAPLQGISEKRFF. For the CDR3, the DNA is TGTGCCAGCAGTTACGCCCCGTTACAGGGGATTAGTGAAAAACGGTTTTTT.

A remark on this clonotype: A junction boundary mismatches the germline segment, possibly from a read error. The chain has TRBV5-1 and TRBJ2-2; TRBD2 might be the D (5 bases). CDR1 and CDR2 from the germline V gene are SGHRS and YFSETQ. This CDR3 has 14 residues. The CDR3 region has the DNA TGCGCCAGCCGGCGATGGACGAACACCGGGGAGCGGTTTTTT. Translating it yields CASRRWTNTGERFF.

This clonotype has only a few counts. This may be a read error: a much more frequent sequence differs by one nucleotide. The chain links TRBV12-3 or TRBV12-4 to TRBJ2-3, with 13 nucleotides matching TRBD2. The CDR3 spans 17 residues. The CDR3 loop reads CAGSPFLLAGGDDTQYF. The CDR3 DNA reads TGTGCCGGCAGTCCCTTTTTACTAGCGGGGGGGGACGATACGCAGTATTTT.

This clonotype has more than one count but fewer than ten. The V call is TRBV11-2, the J call TRBJ1-4; D is possibly TRBD1 (5 bases). Germline loops: CDR1 SGHAT, CDR2 FQNNGV. The CDR3 is 15 amino acids. V was shortened by 5 bases and J by 8 bases, with 18 bases between the two germline ends. The CDR3 is CASSIWTRWGEKLFF. The CDR3 nucleotides read TGTGCCAGCAGCATCTGGACACGGTGGGGGGAAAAACTGTTTTTT.

Ten or more counts support this clonotype. The CDR3 DNA reads as TGTGCCAGTTCGGACAGTAAGAACTATGGCTACACCTTC. Translating it yields CASSDSKNYGYTF. V and J are TRBV6-2 or TRBV6-3 and TRBJ1-2; a weak D match, TRBD1 (6 bases). There are 13 residues in the CDR3. Germline CDR1 and CDR2: MNHEY and SVGEGT. V lost 9 bases to trimming and J lost 2 bases, with 13 bases between them.

This clonotype has ten or more counts. The chain has TRBV7-2 and TRBJ1-2, with 11 bases aligning to TRBD1. J was trimmed by 7 bases and V by 5 bases; bases with no gene match: 6. Germline lookup yields CDR1 SGHTA and CDR2 FQGNSA. This CDR3 has 14 amino acids. The chain's CDR3 is CASSLRTGGSGYTF. The DNA of the CDR3 is TGTGCCAGCAGCCTACGGACAGGGGGCAGTGGCTACACCTTC.

Details on this clonotype: A read error may be the cause here, since a much bigger clone is one base away. CDR3 sequence reads: CASSPGLANEQYF. The CDR3 bases are TGTGCCAGCAGCCCAGGGCTAGCCAATGAGCAGTACTTC. The genes are TRBV3-1 and TRBJ2-5; the D call may be TRBD1 or TRBD2 (5 bases each). CDR3 length: 13 amino acids. Between the trimmed V and J ends, which lost 4 bases and 11 bases, there was a span of 17 bases. The germline gives CDR1 LGHDT, CDR2 YNNKEL (reference sequence).

This clonotype was detected many times. The chain has TRBV20-1 and TRBJ2-5, with no clear D. This CDR3 has 12 amino acids. Germline CDR1 and CDR2: DFQATT and SNEGSKA (reference sequence). Trimming took off 2 bases at V and 1 base at J, with 5 bases between the two ends. CDR3 DNA sequence: TGCAGTGCTAGAAGACCCCAAGAGACCCAGTACTTC. It yields the protein CSARRPQETQYF.

The V and J genes are TRBV7-2 and TRBJ2-7, with unresolved D. This CDR3 region has 13 residues. Trimming removed 2 bases from V and 3 bases from J, with 8 bases in between. Germline-derived CDR1 and CDR2 are SGHTA and FQGNSA. This chain's CDR3 is CASSLYRVYEQYF. The CDR3, as DNA: TGTGCCAGCAGCTTATACAGAGTCTACGAGCAGTACTTC.

Only one count was recorded for this clonotype. The CDR3 region has the DNA TGCAGTGCACAGAACAGCAACACCGGGGAGCTGTTTTTT. Encoded protein: CSAQNSNTGELFF. The chain employs TRBV20-1 and TRBJ2-2; D gene uncertain. Germline V gene sequence: CDR1 DFQATT, CDR2 SNEGSKA (reference sequence). The CDR3 extends over 13 amino acids. V lost 6 bases to trimming and J lost 2 bases, with 10 bases between them.

Remarks on this clonotype: A read error is possible here, since a much larger clone lies one base away. V usage is TRBV12-3 or TRBV12-4 and J usage is TRBJ2-5; 7 nucleotides line up with TRBD1. J was trimmed by 11 bases and V by 4 bases; bases with no gene match: 13. CDR3 length: 14 amino acids. The CDR3 DNA reads as TGTGCCAGCAGTTCGACAGGGACGTACAATGAGCAGTACTTC. Translated: CASSSTGTYNEQYF.

The gene calls are TRBV29-1 and TRBJ2-4; possibly TRBD2 for D (6 bases). The V end was cut by 0 bases, the J end by 13 bases, with 13 bases between. CDR1 and CDR2 from the germline V gene are SQVTM and ANQGSEA. The CDR3 totals 12 residues. CDR3 sequence (DNA): TGCAGCGTTGAAGAAGGGGACTGGGGACAGTACTTC. Translation: CSVEEGDWGQYF. The full variable domain, completed using reference TRBV29-1 and TRBJ2-4, is SAVISQKPSRDICQRGTSLTIQCQVDSQVTMMFWYRQQPGQSLTLIATANQGSEATYESGFVIDKFPISRPNLTFSTLTVSNMSPEDSSIYLCSVEEGDWGQYFGAGTRLSVL.

The rearrangement uses TRBV5-1 and TRBJ2-5; TRBD1 is a possible D gene (5 bases). CDR3 length: 19 residues. V dropped 0 bases and J dropped 5 bases, with 26 bases sitting between them. Per germline, CDR1 SGHRS and CDR2 YFSETQ. This chain's CDR3 is CASSLVGWATHQPGETQYF. CDR3 nucleotide sequence: TGCGCCAGCAGCTTGGTAGGATGGGCGACGCACCAACCAGGGGAGACCCAGTACTTC.

This clonotype was counted many times. The CDR3 DNA sequence: TGTGCCAGCAGCCCCCGGACTAGCGGGGGGGGAGAGACCCAGTACTTC. This gives the protein CASSPRTSGGGETQYF. The chain carries TRBV7-2 and TRBJ2-5, with 15 bases lining up with TRBD2. J was trimmed by 4 bases and V by 5 bases; bases with no gene match: 5. This CDR3 contains 16 residues. Germline V gene lookup returns CDR1 SGHTA and CDR2 FQGNSA.

Many counts were recorded for this clonotype. This chain connects TRBV7-2 to TRBJ2-1, with TRBD2 matching 7 bases. The J segment lost 0 bases and the V segment lost 1 base, leaving 9 bases of the junction unmatched. CDR3 length equals 18 residues. Germline lookup yields CDR1 SGHTA and CDR2 FQGNSA. CDR3 bases: TGTGCCAGCAGCTTAGGACCGTCGCGGGGGAGCTCCTACAATGAGCAGTTCTTC. Protein product: CASSLGPSRGSSYNEQFF.

The chain recombines TRBV12-3 or TRBV12-4 with TRBJ2-7, with D tentatively TRBD1 or TRBD2 (5 bases each). Trimming shortened V by 2 bases and J by 3 bases, and 14 bases separated the two germline ends. This CDR3 region has 15 residues. This CDR3 reads CASSLQGRGVYEQYF. The DNA for the CDR3 is TGTGCCAGCAGTTTACAGGGACGGGGAGTCTACGAGCAGTACTTC.